This T cell receptor beta chain appears in the sequencing data of a study of cytomegalovirus exposure and HLA in healthy donors. The PCR ran on 60 Vbeta and 13 Jbeta primers. Original handling: In a later analysis, 60 million to 90 million unique TCR beta chains included roughly 11 million shared by two or more donors. The method was immunoSEQ multiplex PCR; TCRdb's version includes in-frame clones alone and lacks a portion of them. V and J calls and clone size come straight from that table; D and trimming were deduced from the DNA. The table includes more than 90,000 clones, around three quarters detected once. This clone was picked up one time. Its target is unknown. This CDR3 spans 17 amino acids. Germline CDR1 reads MGHRA; CDR2 reads YSYEKL. V shed 3 bases and J 5 bases; nucleotides not matched to a gene: 12. Overall study findings and caveats: Highly shared sequence variants in one cluster were likely a sequencing artifact. TCR sequences were mostly rare, though some public TCRs occurred in many donors. In vitro assays verified that a few CMV-associated chains recognized CMV antigens specifically.

V and J are TRBV4-1 and TRBJ2-5, with TRBD2 matching 10 bases. The sequence was collected from a man aged 30-40 years in good health and CMV-seronegative. The sequenced material came from PBMCs. The DNA of the CDR3 is TGCGCCAGCAGCCAGACTCGGCCGGGACTAGCGACGGAGACCCAGTACTTC. It specifies CASSQTRPGLATETQYF.